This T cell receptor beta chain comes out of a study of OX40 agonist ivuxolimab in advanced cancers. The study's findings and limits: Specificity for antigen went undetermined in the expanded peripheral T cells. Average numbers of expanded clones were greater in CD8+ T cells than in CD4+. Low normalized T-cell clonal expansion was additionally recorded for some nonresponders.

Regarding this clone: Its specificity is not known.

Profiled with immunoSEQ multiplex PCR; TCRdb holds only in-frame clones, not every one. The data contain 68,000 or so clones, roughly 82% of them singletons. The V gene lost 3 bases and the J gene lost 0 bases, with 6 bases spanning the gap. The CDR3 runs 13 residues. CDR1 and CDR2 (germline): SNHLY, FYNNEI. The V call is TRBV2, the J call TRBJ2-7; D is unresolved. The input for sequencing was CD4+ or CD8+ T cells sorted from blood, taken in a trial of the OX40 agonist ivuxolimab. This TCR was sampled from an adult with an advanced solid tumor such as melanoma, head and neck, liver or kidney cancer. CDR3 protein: CASSDGASYEQYF. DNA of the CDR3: TGTGCCAGCAGTGACGGCGCCTCCTACGAGCAGTACTTC.